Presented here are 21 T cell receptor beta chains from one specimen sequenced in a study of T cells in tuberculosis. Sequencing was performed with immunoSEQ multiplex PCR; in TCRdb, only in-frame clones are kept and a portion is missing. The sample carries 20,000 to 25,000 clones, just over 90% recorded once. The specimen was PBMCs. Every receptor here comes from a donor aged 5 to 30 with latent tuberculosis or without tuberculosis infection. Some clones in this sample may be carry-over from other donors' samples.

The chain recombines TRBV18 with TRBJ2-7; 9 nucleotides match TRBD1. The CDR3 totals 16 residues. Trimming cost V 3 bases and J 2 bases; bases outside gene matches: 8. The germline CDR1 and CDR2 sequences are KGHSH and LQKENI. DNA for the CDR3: TGTGCCAGCTCACCTGACGGGACAGGGTTAACCTACGAGCAGTACTTC. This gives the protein CASSPDGTGLTYEQYF.

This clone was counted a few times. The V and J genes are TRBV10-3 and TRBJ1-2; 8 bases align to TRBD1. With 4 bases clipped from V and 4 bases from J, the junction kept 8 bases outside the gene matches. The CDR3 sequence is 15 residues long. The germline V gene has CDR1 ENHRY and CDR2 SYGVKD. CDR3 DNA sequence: TGTGCCATCAGTGGGGACAGGTTTGGGGGCTATGGCTACACCTTC. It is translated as CAISGDRFGGYGYTF.

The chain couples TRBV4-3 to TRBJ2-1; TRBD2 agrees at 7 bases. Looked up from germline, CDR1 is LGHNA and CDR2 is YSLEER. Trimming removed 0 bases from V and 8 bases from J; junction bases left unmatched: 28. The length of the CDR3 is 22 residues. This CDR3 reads CASSQDSGGGVSGGIFVDEQFF. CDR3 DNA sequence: TGCGCCAGCAGCCAAGATTCGGGGGGAGGGGTAAGCGGCGGGATCTTTGTCGATGAGCAGTTCTTC.

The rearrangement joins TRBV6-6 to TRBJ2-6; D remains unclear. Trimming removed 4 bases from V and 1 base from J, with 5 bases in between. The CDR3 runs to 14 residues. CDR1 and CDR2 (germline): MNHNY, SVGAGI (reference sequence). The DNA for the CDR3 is TGTGCCAGCAGTTCTCTGTCTGGGGCCAACGTCCTGACTTTC. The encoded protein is CASSSLSGANVLTF.

CDR3 residues: CASSARQGPTNEKLFF. The CDR3 coding sequence is TGTGCCAGCAGTGCCCGACAGGGGCCAACTAATGAAAAACTGTTTTTT. The chain links TRBV6-4 to TRBJ1-4; 8 bases agree with TRBD1. The CDR3 length is 16 residues. The germline V gene has CDR1 MRHNA and CDR2 SNTAGT. J was trimmed by 0 bases and V by 4 bases; bases with no gene match: 4.

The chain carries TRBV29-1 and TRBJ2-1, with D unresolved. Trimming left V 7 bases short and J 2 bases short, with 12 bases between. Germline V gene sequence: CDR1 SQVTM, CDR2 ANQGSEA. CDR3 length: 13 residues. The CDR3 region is CSAEAQPYNEQFF. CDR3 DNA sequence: TGCAGCGCCGAGGCGCAGCCCTACAATGAGCAGTTCTTC.

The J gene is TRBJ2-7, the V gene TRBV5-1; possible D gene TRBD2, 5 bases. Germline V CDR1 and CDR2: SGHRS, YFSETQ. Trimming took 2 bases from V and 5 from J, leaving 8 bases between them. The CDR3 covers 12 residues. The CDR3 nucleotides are TGCGCCAGCAGCTTCGAGGGCCACGAGCAGTACTTC. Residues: CASSFEGHEQYF.

The CDR3 DNA sequence: TGTGCCAGCAGCCCAGGACGGGGGAGCACAGATACGCAGTATTTT. Translation: CASSPGRGSTDTQYF. This chain connects TRBV7-9 to TRBJ2-3; weak D call: TRBD2 (6 bases). Deletions cut 5 bases from V and 0 bases from J, with 12 bases between. Germline V CDR1 and CDR2: SEHNR, FQNEAQ (reference sequence). This CDR3 comprises 15 residues.

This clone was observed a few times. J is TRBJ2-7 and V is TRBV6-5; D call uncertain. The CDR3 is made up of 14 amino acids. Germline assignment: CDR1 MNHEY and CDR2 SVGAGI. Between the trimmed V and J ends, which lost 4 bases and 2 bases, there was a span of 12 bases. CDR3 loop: CASSSEVPPYEQYF. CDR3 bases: TGTGCCAGCAGTTCCGAGGTGCCCCCCTACGAGCAGTACTTC.

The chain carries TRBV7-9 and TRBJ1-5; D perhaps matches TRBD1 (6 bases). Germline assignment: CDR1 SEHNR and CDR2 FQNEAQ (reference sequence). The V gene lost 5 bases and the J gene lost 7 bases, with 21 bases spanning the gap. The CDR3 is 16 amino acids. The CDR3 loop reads CASSPLKGGTIQPQHF. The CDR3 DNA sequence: TGTGCCAGCAGCCCTCTGAAAGGGGGAACAATCCAGCCCCAGCATTTT.

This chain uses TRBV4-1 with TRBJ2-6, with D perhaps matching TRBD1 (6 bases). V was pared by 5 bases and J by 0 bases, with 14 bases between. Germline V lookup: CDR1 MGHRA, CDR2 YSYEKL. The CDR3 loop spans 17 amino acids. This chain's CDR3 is CASSFGQLISGANVLTF. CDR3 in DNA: TGCGCCAGCAGCTTTGGACAGCTAATCTCTGGGGCCAACGTCCTGACTTTC.

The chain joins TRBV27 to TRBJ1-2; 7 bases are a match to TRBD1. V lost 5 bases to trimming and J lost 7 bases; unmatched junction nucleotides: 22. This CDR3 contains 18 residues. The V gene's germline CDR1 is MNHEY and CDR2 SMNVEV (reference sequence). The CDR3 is CASSTERRQGGASGGYTF. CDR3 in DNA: TGTGCCAGCAGTACCGAAAGGCGACAGGGTGGAGCTTCGGGTGGCTACACCTTC.

CDR3 sequence reads: CSVGDISYEQYF. The DNA for the CDR3 is TGCAGCGTAGGGGACATTTCCTACGAGCAGTACTTC. This chain uses TRBV29-1 with TRBJ2-7, with D perhaps matching TRBD1 (6 bases). The CDR3 is made up of 12 amino acids. V lost 6 bases to trimming and J lost 1 base, with 10 bases between them. Germline-derived CDR1 and CDR2 are SQVTM and ANQGSEA.

CDR3 DNA: TGTGCCAGCAGGTCGGGGGTGGGGGAGACCCAGTACTTC. It codes for CASRSGVGETQYF. V gene TRBV6-5 combines with J gene TRBJ2-5; D may be TRBD2 (6 bases). Germline V gene lookup returns CDR1 MNHEY and CDR2 SVGAGI. The CDR3 is made up of 13 amino acids. Trimming took off 6 bases at V and 5 bases at J, with 13 bases between the two ends.

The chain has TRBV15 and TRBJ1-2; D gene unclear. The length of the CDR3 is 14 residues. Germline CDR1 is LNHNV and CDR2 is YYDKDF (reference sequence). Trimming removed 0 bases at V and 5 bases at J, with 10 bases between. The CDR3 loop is CATSRDLEAYGYTF. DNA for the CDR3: TGTGCCACCAGCAGAGATTTGGAGGCGTATGGCTACACCTTC.

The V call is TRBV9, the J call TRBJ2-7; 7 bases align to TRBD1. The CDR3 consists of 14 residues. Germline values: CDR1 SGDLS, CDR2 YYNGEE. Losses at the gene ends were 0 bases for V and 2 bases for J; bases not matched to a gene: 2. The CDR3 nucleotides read TGTGCCAGCAGCGTAGCGGGACAGACCTACGAGCAGTACTTC. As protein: CASSVAGQTYEQYF. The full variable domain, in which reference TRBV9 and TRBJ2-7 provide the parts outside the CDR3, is DSGVTQTPKHLITATGQRVTLRCSPRSGDLSVYWYQQSLDQGLQFLIQYYNGEERAKGNILERFSAQQFPDLHSELNLSSLELGDSALYFCASSVAGQTYEQYFGPGTRLTVT.

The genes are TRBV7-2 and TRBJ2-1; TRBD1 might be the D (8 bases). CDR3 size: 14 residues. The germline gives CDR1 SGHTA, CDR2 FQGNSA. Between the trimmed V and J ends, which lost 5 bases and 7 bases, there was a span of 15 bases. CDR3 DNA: TGTGCCAGCAGCCCAGGACAGGGACTAAATGAGCAGTTCTTC. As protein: CASSPGQGLNEQFF.

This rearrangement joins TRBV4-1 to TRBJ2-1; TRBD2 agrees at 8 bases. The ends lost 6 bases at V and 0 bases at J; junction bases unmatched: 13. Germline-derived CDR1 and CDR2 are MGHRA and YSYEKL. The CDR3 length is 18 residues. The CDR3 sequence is CASRIQAGEGYSYNEQFF. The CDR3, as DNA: TGCGCCAGCAGGATCCAAGCGGGAGAGGGCTACTCCTACAATGAGCAGTTCTTC.

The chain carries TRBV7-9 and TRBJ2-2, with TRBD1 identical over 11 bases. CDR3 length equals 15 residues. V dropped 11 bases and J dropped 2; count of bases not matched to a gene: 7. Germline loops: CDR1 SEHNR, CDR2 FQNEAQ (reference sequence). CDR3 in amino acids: CAFPGTGGNTGELFF. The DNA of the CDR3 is TGTGCCTTTCCCGGGACAGGGGGTAACACCGGGGAGCTGTTTTTT.

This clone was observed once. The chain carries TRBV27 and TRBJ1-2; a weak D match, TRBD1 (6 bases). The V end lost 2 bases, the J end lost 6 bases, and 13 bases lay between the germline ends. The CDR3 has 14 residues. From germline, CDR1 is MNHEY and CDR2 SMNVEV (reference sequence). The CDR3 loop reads CASSLSGGRNGYTF. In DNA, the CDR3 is TGTGCCAGCAGTTTAAGCGGGGGGCGGAATGGCTACACCTTC.

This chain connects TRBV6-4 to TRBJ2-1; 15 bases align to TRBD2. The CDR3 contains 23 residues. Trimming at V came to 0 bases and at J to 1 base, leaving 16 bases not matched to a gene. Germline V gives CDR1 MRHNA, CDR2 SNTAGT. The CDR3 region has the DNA TGTGCCAGCAGTGACTCTGGGGGTTCGGGACTAGCGGGAGGTATCGGGTCCTACAATGAGCAGTTCTTC. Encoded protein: CASSDSGGSGLAGGIGSYNEQFF.